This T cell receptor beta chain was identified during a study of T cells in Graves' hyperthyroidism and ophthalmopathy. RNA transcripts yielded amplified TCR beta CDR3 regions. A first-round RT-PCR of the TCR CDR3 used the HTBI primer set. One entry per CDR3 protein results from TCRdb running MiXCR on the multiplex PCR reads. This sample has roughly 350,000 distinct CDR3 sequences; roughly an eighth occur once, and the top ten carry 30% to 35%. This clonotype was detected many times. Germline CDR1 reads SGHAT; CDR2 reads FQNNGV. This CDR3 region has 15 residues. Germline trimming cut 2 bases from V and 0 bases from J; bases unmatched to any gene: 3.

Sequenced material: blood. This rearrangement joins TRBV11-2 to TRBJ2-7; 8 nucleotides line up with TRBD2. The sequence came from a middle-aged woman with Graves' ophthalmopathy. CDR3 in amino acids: CASSLISGSSYEQYF. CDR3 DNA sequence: TGTGCCAGCAGCTTAATAAGCGGGAGCTCCTACGAGCAGTACTTC.